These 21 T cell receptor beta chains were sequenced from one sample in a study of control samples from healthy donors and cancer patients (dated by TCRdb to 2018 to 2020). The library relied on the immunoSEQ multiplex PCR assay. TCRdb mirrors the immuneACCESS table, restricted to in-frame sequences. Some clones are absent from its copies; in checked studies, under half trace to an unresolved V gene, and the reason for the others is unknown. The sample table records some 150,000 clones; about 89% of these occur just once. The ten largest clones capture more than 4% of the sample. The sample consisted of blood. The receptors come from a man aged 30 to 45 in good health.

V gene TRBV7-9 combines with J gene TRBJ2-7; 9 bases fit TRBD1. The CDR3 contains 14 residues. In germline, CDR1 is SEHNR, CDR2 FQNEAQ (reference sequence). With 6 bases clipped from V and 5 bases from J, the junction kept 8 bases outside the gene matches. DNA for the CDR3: TGTGCCAGCAGGCCGCGGGACAGGGTTGACGAGCAGTACTTC. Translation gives CASRPRDRVDEQYF. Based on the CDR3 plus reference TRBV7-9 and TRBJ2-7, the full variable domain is DTGVSQNPRHKITKRGQNVTFRCDPISEHNRLYWYRQTLGQGPEFLTYFQNEAQLEKSRLLSDRFSAERPKGSFSTLEIQRTEQGDSAMYLCASRPRDRVDEQYFGPGTRLTVT.

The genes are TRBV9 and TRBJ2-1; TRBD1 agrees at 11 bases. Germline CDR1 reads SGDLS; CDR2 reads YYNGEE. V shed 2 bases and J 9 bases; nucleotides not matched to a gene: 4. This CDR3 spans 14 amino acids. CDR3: CASSVDRGRSEQFF. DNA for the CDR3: TGTGCCAGCAGCGTGGACAGGGGGCGTAGTGAGCAGTTCTTC.

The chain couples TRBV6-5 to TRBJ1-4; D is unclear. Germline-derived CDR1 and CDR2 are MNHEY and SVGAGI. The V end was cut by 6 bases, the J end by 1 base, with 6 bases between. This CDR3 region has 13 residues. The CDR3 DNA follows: TGTGCCAGCAGAGGGAGAACTAATGAAAAACTGTTTTTT. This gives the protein CASRGRTNEKLFF.

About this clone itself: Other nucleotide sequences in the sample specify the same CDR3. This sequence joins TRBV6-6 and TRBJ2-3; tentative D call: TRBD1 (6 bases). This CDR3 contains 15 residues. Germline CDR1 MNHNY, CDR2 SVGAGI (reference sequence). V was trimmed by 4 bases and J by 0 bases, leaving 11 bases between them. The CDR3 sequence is CASSWTEPSTDTQYF. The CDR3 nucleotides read TGTGCCAGCAGTTGGACAGAGCCTAGCACAGATACGCAGTATTTT.

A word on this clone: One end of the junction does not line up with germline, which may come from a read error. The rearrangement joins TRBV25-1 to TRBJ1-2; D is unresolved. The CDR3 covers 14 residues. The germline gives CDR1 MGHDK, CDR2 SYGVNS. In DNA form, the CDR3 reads TGTGCCAGCAGTGACGACATCGTCTACTACGGCTACACCTTC. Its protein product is CASSDDIVYYGYTF.

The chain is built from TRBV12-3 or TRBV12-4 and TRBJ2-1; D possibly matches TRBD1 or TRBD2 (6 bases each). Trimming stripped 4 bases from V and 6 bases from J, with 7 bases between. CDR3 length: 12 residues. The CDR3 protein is CASSWGANEQFF. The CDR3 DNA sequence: TGTGCCAGCAGTTGGGGGGCCAATGAGCAGTTCTTC.

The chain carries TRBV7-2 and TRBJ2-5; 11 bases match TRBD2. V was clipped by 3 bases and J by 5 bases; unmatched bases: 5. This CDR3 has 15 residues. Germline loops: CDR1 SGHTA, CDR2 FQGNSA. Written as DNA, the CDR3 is TGTGCCAGCAGCTTTAGCGGGGGGGCCTCGGAGACCCAGTACTTC. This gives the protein CASSFSGGASETQYF. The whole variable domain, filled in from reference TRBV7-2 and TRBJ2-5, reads GAGVSQSPSNKVTEKGKDVELRCDPISGHTALYWYRQSLGQGLEFLIYFQGNSAPDKSGLPSDRFSAERTGGSVSTLTIQRTQQEDSAVYLCASSFSGGASETQYFGPGTRLLVL.

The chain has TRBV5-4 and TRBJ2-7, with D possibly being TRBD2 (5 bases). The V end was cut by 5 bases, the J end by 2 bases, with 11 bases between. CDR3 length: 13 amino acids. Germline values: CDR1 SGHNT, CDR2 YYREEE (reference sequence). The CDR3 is CASRSPGTYEQYF. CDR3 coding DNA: TGTGCCAGCAGGTCCCCGGGGACCTACGAGCAGTACTTC.

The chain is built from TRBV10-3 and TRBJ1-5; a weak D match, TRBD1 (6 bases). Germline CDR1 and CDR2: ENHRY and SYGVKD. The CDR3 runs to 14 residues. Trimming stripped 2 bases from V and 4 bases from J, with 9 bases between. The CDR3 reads CAISENRANQPQHF. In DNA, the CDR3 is TGTGCCATCAGTGAGAACAGGGCGAATCAGCCCCAGCATTTT.

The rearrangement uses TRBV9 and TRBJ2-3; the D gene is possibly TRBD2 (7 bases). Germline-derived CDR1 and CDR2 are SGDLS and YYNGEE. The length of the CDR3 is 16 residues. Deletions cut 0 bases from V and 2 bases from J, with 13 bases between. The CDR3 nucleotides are TGTGCCAGCAGCGTAGTAGGCGGGGGCACCACAGATACGCAGTATTTT. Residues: CASSVVGGGTTDTQYF.

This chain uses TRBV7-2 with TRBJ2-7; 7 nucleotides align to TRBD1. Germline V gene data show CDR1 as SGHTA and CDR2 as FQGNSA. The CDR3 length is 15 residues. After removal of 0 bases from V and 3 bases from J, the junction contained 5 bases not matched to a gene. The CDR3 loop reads CASSLARDRVYEQYF. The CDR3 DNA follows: TGTGCCAGCAGCTTAGCAAGAGACAGGGTCTACGAGCAGTACTTC.

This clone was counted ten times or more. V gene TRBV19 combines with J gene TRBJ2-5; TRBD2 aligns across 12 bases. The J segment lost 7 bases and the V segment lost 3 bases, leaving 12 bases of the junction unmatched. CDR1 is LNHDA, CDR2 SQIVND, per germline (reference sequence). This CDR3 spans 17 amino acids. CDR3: CASSILPTATSGRTQYF. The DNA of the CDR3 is TGTGCCAGTAGTATCCTTCCTACAGCGACTAGCGGGAGGACCCAGTACTTC.

This CDR3 is CASSQIRTGTLYEQYF. DNA of the CDR3: TGTGCCAGCAGCCAGATTAGGACAGGGACCCTTTACGAGCAGTACTTC. The chain recombines TRBV3-1 (or the pseudogene TRBV3-2) with TRBJ2-7; TRBD1 agrees at 8 bases. The germline gives CDR1 LGHDT, CDR2 YNNKEL (reference sequence). The CDR3 runs to 16 residues. With V trimmed by 3 bases and J by 4 bases, 11 bases remained unmatched.

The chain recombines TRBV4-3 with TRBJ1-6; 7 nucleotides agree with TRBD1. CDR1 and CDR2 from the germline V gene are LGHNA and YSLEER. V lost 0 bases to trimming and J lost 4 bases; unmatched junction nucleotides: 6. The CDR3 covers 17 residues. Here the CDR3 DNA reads TGCGCCAGCAGCCAAGAAATCGCAGGGGGATATAATTCACCCCTCCACTTT. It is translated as CASSQEIAGGYNSPLHF.

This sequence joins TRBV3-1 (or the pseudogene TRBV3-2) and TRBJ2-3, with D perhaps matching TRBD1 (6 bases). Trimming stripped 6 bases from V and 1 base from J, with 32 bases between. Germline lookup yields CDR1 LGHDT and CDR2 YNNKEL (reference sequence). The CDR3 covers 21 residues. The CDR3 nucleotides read TGTGCCAGCAGTCCTGCTGGCGTCGCCCAGGGGAGCCGGTCTGGCACAGATACGCAGTATTTT. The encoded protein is CASSPAGVAQGSRSGTDTQYF.

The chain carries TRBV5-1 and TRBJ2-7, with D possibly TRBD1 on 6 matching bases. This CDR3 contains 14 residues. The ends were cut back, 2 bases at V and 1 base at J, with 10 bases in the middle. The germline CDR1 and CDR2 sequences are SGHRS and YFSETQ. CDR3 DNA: TGCGCCAGCAGCTTCCCAGGGGAGTCCTACGAGCAGTACTTC. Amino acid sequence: CASSFPGESYEQYF.

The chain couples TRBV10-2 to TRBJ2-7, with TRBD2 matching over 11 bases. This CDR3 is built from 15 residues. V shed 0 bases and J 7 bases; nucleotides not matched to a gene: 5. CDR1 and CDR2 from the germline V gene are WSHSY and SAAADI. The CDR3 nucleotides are TGCGCCAGCAGTGAGTCGGTAGCGGGAGGGGGGGAGCAGTACTTC. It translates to CASSESVAGGGEQYF.

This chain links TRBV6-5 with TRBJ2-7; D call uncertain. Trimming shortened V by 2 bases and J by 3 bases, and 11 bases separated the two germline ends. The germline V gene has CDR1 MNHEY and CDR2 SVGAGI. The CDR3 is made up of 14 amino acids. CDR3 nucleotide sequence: TGTGCCAGCAGTTACAGGCCCTTGAACTACGAGCAGTACTTC. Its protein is CASSYRPLNYEQYF.

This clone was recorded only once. The chain's CDR3 is CASSPLGQETQYF. In DNA form, the CDR3 reads TGTGCCAGCAGCCCCCTGGGGCAAGAGACCCAGTACTTC. V usage is TRBV5-5 and J usage is TRBJ2-5; the D is unclear. Trimming cost V 4 bases and J 2 bases, with 9 bases left between them. CDR3 size: 13 residues. Germline values: CDR1 SGHKS, CDR2 YYEKEE (reference sequence).

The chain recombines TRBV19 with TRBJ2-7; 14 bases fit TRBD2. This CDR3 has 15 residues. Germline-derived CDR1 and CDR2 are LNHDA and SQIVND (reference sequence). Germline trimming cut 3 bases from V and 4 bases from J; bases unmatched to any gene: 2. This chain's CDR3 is CASSMGLAGAYEQYF. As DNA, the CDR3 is TGTGCCAGTAGTATGGGACTAGCGGGAGCGTACGAGCAGTACTTC.

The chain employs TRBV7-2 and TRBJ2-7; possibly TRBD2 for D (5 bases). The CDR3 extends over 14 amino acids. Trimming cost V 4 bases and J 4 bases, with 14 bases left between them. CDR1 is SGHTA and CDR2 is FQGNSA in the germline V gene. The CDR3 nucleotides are TGTGCCAGCAGCTACGGCGACTACTGGTACGAGCAGTACTTC. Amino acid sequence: CASSYGDYWYEQYF.